This TCR beta chain derives from a study of blood T cells in healthy people across ages. Study outcomes and limitations: Long-lived donors carried more naive CD4+ cells and greater diversity than aged donors.

The second PCR ran roughly 6 to 11 cycles with a sample-barcoded 5' primer and J-beta primers. TCRdb processed the 5' RACE reads anew with MiXCR; each CDR3 protein has one entry. The sample carries around 1,100,000 distinct CDR3 sequences, 35% to 45% recorded once. This clonotype was recorded once. Its antigen is unknown. V lost 5 bases, J lost 8 bases, and 12 bases lay in between. The CDR3 runs to 12 residues. Germline V gene lookup returns CDR1 SGHDN and CDR2 FVKESK. In each sample, at least 6.5 million PBMCs were isolated. The chain recombines TRBV14 with TRBJ1-2, with a possible D match to TRBD1 (6 bases). The sequenced sample consisted of blood. The origin of this receptor is a man aged 18 to 30 in good health. CDR3 amino acids: CASSAYRDGYTF. DNA for the CDR3: TGTGCCAGCAGCGCATACAGGGACGGCTACACCTTC. Full variable domain (missing parts from reference TRBV14 and TRBJ1-2): EAGVTQFPSHSVIEKGQTVTLRCDPISGHDNLYWYRRVMGKEIKFLLHFVKESKQDESGMPNNRFLAERTGGTYSTLKVQPAELEDSGVYFCASSAYRDGYTFGSGTRLTVV.